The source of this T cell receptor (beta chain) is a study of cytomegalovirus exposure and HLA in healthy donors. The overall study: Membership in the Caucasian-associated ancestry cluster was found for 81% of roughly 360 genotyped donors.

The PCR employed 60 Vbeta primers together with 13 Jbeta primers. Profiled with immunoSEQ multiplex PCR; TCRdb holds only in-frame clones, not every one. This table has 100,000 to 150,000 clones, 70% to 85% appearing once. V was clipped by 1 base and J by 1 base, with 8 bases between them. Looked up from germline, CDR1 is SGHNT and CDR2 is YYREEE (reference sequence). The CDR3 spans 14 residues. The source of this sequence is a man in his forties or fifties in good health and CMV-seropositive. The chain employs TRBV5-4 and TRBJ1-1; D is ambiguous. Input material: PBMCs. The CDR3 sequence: CASSLQVSNTEAFF. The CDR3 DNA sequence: TGTGCCAGCAGCTTGCAGGTTTCGAACACTGAAGCTTTCTTT.